Shown below are 29 T cell receptor beta chains from a single sample sequenced in a study of OX40 agonist ivuxolimab in advanced cancers. Repertoires were generated with immunoSEQ multiplex PCR, while TCRdb's copy carries only in-frame clones and drops some. Of about 83,000 clones in the sample, 70% to 85% were seen once. The sample consisted of CD4+ or CD8+ T cells sorted from blood, taken in a trial of the OX40 agonist ivuxolimab. The source is an adult with an advanced solid tumor such as melanoma, head and neck, liver or kidney cancer.

This clone occurred once. This chain connects TRBV6-1 to TRBJ2-7; TRBD1 aligns across 7 bases. CDR3 length: 17 amino acids. CDR1 MNHNS and CDR2 SASEGT come from the germline V gene. Trimming at V came to 0 bases and at J to 1 base, leaving 9 bases not matched to a gene. The DNA of the CDR3 is TGTGCCAGCAGTGAAGCGGGGATGGACAGGCTATCCTACGAGCAGTACTTC. Encoded protein: CASSEAGMDRLSYEQYF.

The chain carries TRBV7-3 and TRBJ2-3, with D perhaps matching TRBD1 (7 bases). With 4 bases removed from V and 3 bases from J, the gap between germline ends came to 11 bases. The CDR3 is 14 amino acids. Germline CDR1 is SGHTA and CDR2 is FQGTGA. In nucleotides, the CDR3 is TGTGCCAGCAGCTCCGCAGGGGGGACAGATACGCAGTATTTT. Protein: CASSSAGGTDTQYF.

This clone was seen only a few times. This chain connects TRBV9 to TRBJ2-6, with a possible D match to TRBD2 (6 bases). CDR1 is SGDLS, CDR2 YYNGEE, per germline. This CDR3 has 14 residues. V dropped 4 bases and J dropped 5 bases, with 10 bases sitting between them. CDR3 protein: CASSLGGWANVLTF. The CDR3 DNA sequence: TGTGCCAGCAGCTTGGGAGGCTGGGCCAACGTCCTGACTTTC.

This clone occurred once. This chain connects TRBV7-9 to TRBJ1-3, with 12 bases that match TRBD1. The CDR3 is made up of 16 amino acids. The V segment lost 3 bases and the J segment 5 bases; nucleotides outside the gene matches: 5. CDR1 and CDR2 (germline): SEHNR, FQNEAQ (reference sequence). The CDR3 DNA is TGTGCCAGCAGCTTGGGGACAGGGGGCGCGAGAAACACCATATATTTT. This sequence encodes CASSLGTGGARNTIYF.

This clone was counted ten times or more. The chain is built from TRBV19 and TRBJ2-7; TRBD2 matches 12 bases. CDR3 length: 15 amino acids. Germline assignment: CDR1 LNHDA and CDR2 SQIVND (reference sequence). The ends lost 6 bases at V and 4 bases at J; junction bases unmatched: 7. CDR3 region: CASRRKLAGGYEQYF. For the CDR3, the DNA is TGTGCCAGTAGACGAAAACTAGCGGGAGGTTACGAGCAGTACTTC.

The rearrangement uses TRBV6-6 and TRBJ1-4; D is unclear. Deletions cut 6 bases from V and 4 bases from J, with 9 bases between. CDR1 is MNHNY and CDR2 is SVGAGI in the germline V gene (reference sequence). The CDR3 is 13 amino acids. CDR3: CASSGRSNEKLFF. CDR3 sequence (DNA): TGTGCCAGCAGCGGCCGGAGTAATGAAAAACTGTTTTTT.

The chain uses TRBV6-6 and TRBJ1-3; D is perhaps TRBD1 (6 bases). Germline CDR1 reads MNHNY; CDR2 reads SVGAGI (reference sequence). The CDR3 runs 15 residues. V lost 6 bases and J 0 bases, leaving 12 bases between the germline ends. The DNA for the CDR3 is TGTGCCAGCAGCAAGGACAGTAACTCTGGAAACACCATATATTTT. It codes for CASSKDSNSGNTIYF.

This clone came up a few times. V usage is TRBV6-1 and J usage is TRBJ2-1, with a possible D match to TRBD2 (5 bases). V was cut by 5 bases and J by 7 bases, with 6 bases left in between. The CDR3 consists of 11 residues. Germline-derived CDR1 and CDR2 are MNHNS and SASEGT. CDR3 residues: CASSKRNEQFF. Written as DNA, the CDR3 is TGTGCCAGCAGTAAGCGGAATGAGCAGTTCTTC.

This chain joins TRBV19 and TRBJ2-3; 12 positions agree with TRBD2. J was trimmed by 0 bases and V by 7 bases; bases with no gene match: 5. Germline CDR1 reads LNHDA; CDR2 reads SQIVND (reference sequence). There are 16 residues in the CDR3. CDR3 sequence reads: CASKLAGGSSTDTQYF. Here the CDR3 DNA reads TGTGCCAGTAAACTAGCGGGGGGTTCTAGCACAGATACGCAGTATTTT.

The chain combines TRBV5-1 with TRBJ1-2; perhaps TRBD1 as D (6 bases). The CDR3 sequence is 17 residues long. V dropped 4 bases and J dropped 0 bases, with 19 bases sitting between them. Germline V CDR1 and CDR2: SGHRS, YFSETQ. The CDR3 loop reads CASSPARTGRANYGYTF. The CDR3 DNA is TGCGCCAGCAGCCCCGCTAGAACAGGGAGGGCTAACTATGGCTACACCTTC. The full variable domain, in which reference TRBV5-1 and TRBJ1-2 provide the parts outside the CDR3, is KAGVTQTPRYLIKTRGQQVTLSCSPISGHRSVSWYQQTPGQGLQFLFEYFSETQRNKGNFPGRFSGRQFSNSRSEMNVSTLELGDSALYLCASSPARTGRANYGYTFGSGTRLTVV.

The gene calls are TRBV11-3 and TRBJ2-1, with D tentatively TRBD1 (5 bases). From germline, CDR1 is SGHNT and CDR2 YENEEA. The CDR3 runs to 15 residues. Trimming left V 5 bases short and J 0 bases short, with 11 bases between. This CDR3 reads CASSRTLSSYNEQFF. The CDR3 DNA follows: TGTGCCAGCAGCCGGACACTAAGCTCCTACAATGAGCAGTTCTTC.

V gene TRBV6-1 combines with J gene TRBJ2-5, with D unresolved. V was clipped by 3 bases and J by 1 base, with 18 bases between them. CDR1 is MNHNS and CDR2 is SASEGT in the germline V gene. This CDR3 region has 17 residues. The CDR3 is CASSDLGTPVSQETQYF. The CDR3 coding sequence is TGTGCCAGCAGTGATCTGGGTACCCCTGTTTCCCAAGAGACCCAGTACTTC.

This chain connects TRBV19 to TRBJ1-1; TRBD1 might be the D (5 bases). The germline V gene encodes CDR1 LNHDA and CDR2 SQIVND (reference sequence). V was shortened by 4 bases and J by 4 bases, with 10 bases between the two germline ends. The length of the CDR3 is 13 residues. The CDR3 spells CASSRGRGTEAFF. The CDR3 DNA is TGTGCCAGTAGTAGAGGGAGGGGCACTGAAGCTTTCTTT.

V usage is TRBV14 and J usage is TRBJ2-5; D remains unclear. Trimming removed 4 bases from V and 4 bases from J, with 7 bases in between. The germline V gene has CDR1 SGHDN and CDR2 FVKESK. This CDR3 comprises 12 residues. In DNA, the CDR3 is TGTGCCAGCAGCCCCCAAGCAGAGACCCAGTACTTC. Protein sequence: CASSPQAETQYF.

The chain combines TRBV4-3 with TRBJ2-7; no definite D call. CDR3 size: 13 residues. V was pared by 0 bases and J by 0 bases, with 3 bases between. Germline CDR1 and CDR2: LGHNA and YSLEER. CDR3 in amino acids: CASSQDRSYEQYF. CDR3 DNA: TGCGCCAGCAGCCAAGACCGCTCCTACGAGCAGTACTTC.

This chain uses TRBV7-9 with TRBJ2-2, with TRBD1 as a possible D gene (6 bases). Germline V gene data show CDR1 as SEHNR and CDR2 as FQNEAQ (reference sequence). CDR3 length: 12 amino acids. Here the CDR3 DNA reads TGTGCACTGGGGGCGCGGAACGGGGAGCTGTTTTTT. Translation: CALGARNGELFF.

The J gene is TRBJ2-3, the V gene TRBV19, with TRBD2 matching over 13 bases. Germline V gene data show CDR1 as LNHDA and CDR2 as SQIVND (reference sequence). The CDR3 covers 18 residues. Trimming removed 4 bases from V and 4 bases from J; junction bases left unmatched: 11. This chain's CDR3 is CASSSGALAGGPPDTQYF. The CDR3 region has the DNA TGTGCCAGTAGTAGTGGGGCACTAGCGGGGGGGCCCCCAGATACGCAGTATTTT. The whole variable domain, filled in from reference TRBV19 and TRBJ2-3, reads DGGITQSPKYLFRKEGQNVTLSCEQNLNHDAMYWYRQDPGQGLRLIYYSQIVNDFQKGDIAEGYSVSREKKESFPLTVTSAQKNPTAFYLCASSSGALAGGPPDTQYFGPGTRLTVL.

CDR3 in amino acids: CASSYEAFANTGELFF. DNA for the CDR3: TGTGCCAGCAGTTATGAAGCGTTCGCGAACACCGGGGAGCTGTTTTTT. The chain joins TRBV6-6 to TRBJ2-2; no definite D call. With 3 bases removed from V and 0 bases from J, the gap between germline ends came to 11 bases. The germline CDR1 and CDR2 sequences are MNHNY and SVGAGI (reference sequence). The length of the CDR3 is 16 residues.

This chain joins TRBV6-5 and TRBJ2-7; D gene uncertain. Germline V gene lookup returns CDR1 MNHEY and CDR2 SVGAGI. The CDR3 is 13 residues long. Deletions cut 4 bases from V and 4 bases from J, with 11 bases between. CDR3 in DNA: TGTGCCAGCAGTTCTCCCCGAGTGTACGAGCAGTACTTC. Amino acids: CASSSPRVYEQYF.

CDR3 amino acids: CSVGPSNEKLFF. The CDR3 nucleotides read TGCAGCGTTGGACCCAGTAATGAAAAACTGTTTTTT. The chain links TRBV29-1 to TRBJ1-4; no clear D gene. V was shortened by 4 bases and J by 4 bases, with 7 bases between the two germline ends. Germline V gene data show CDR1 as SQVTM and CDR2 as ANQGSEA. There are 12 residues in the CDR3.

This clone occurred once. This sequence joins TRBV11-3 and TRBJ1-2; perhaps TRBD1 as D (5 bases). The CDR3 loop spans 12 amino acids. Germline assignment: CDR1 SGHNT and CDR2 YENEEA. Trimming took off 5 bases at V and 9 bases at J, with 13 bases between the two ends. CDR3 sequence: CASSPKTARYTF. In DNA form, the CDR3 reads TGTGCCAGCAGCCCCAAGACAGCTCGCTACACCTTC.

This clone appeared a few times. The chain recombines TRBV5-1 with TRBJ1-2, with 8 bases lining up with TRBD1. Germline V gene sequence: CDR1 SGHRS, CDR2 YFSETQ. V lost 3 bases, J lost 7 bases, and 5 bases stayed unmatched. The CDR3 consists of 13 residues. The CDR3 spells CASSWGQELGYTF. Here the CDR3 DNA reads TGCGCCAGCAGCTGGGGACAGGAGCTTGGCTACACCTTC.

V gene TRBV11-2 combines with J gene TRBJ1-5, with 7 nucleotides matching TRBD1. Germline lookup yields CDR1 SGHAT and CDR2 FQNNGV. Trimming removed 1 base from V and 0 bases from J; junction bases left unmatched: 0. The CDR3 has 15 amino acids. In DNA form, the CDR3 reads TGTGCCAGCAGCTTAGGACAGGGTAGCAATCAGCCCCAGCATTTT. This sequence encodes CASSLGQGSNQPQHF.

The genes are TRBV4-1 and TRBJ2-5, with D perhaps matching TRBD1 or TRBD2 (6 bases each). Trimming removed 2 bases from V and 1 base from J, with 11 bases in between. This CDR3 is 15 amino acids long. The germline gives CDR1 MGHRA, CDR2 YSYEKL. As DNA, the CDR3 is TGCGCCAGCAGCCAATGGACGGGGGCCCAAGAGACCCAGTACTTC. This gives the protein CASSQWTGAQETQYF.

The rearrangement uses TRBV6-6 and TRBJ1-6; D gene unclear. V dropped 5 bases and J dropped 8 bases, with 7 bases sitting between them. The CDR3 sequence is 12 residues long. Germline lookup yields CDR1 MNHNY and CDR2 SVGAGI (reference sequence). CDR3: CASSTPYSPLHF. CDR3 DNA: TGTGCCAGCAGTACGCCCTATTCACCCCTCCACTTT.

The chain is built from TRBV9 and TRBJ1-6; no clear D gene. Germline loops: CDR1 SGDLS, CDR2 YYNGEE. This CDR3 is 12 amino acids long. With 3 bases removed from V and 8 bases from J, the gap between germline ends came to 6 bases. CDR3 coding DNA: TGTGCCAGCAGCGCCAACGATTCACCCCTCCACTTT. It encodes CASSANDSPLHF. Supplemented by reference TRBV9 and TRBJ1-6, the full variable domain reads DSGVTQTPKHLITATGQRVTLRCSPRSGDLSVYWYQQSLDQGLQFLIQYYNGEERAKGNILERFSAQQFPDLHSELNLSSLELGDSALYFCASSANDSPLHFGNGTRLTVT.

The chain employs TRBV7-2 and TRBJ1-2; TRBD1 aligns across 9 bases. This CDR3 contains 15 residues. J lost 1 base, V lost 3 bases, and 3 bases had no gene match. Looked up from germline, CDR1 is SGHTA and CDR2 is FQGNSA. The CDR3 sequence is CASSFGQGINYGYTF. In DNA, the CDR3 is TGTGCCAGCAGCTTTGGACAGGGGATTAACTATGGCTACACCTTC.

The chain carries TRBV9 and TRBJ1-1; D not certain. This CDR3 is built from 14 residues. The germline V and J ends were trimmed by 0 bases and 3 bases, with 9 bases remaining between them. Germline V gene sequence: CDR1 SGDLS, CDR2 YYNGEE. The CDR3 DNA is TGTGCCAGCAGCGTAGTTACGGCCCACACTGAAGCTTTCTTT. It is translated as CASSVVTAHTEAFF.

This clone was seen only a few times. Other nucleotide sequences from this sample produce the same CDR3. The V gene is TRBV9, the J gene TRBJ2-2, with D perhaps matching TRBD1 or TRBD2 (5 bases each). V was clipped by 0 bases and J by 6 bases, with 6 bases between them. The CDR3 consists of 13 residues. CDR1 is SGDLS and CDR2 is YYNGEE in the germline V gene. CDR3 bases: TGTGCCAGCAGCGTAGGAGGGGCCGGGGAGCTGTTTTTT. Residues: CASSVGGAGELFF.